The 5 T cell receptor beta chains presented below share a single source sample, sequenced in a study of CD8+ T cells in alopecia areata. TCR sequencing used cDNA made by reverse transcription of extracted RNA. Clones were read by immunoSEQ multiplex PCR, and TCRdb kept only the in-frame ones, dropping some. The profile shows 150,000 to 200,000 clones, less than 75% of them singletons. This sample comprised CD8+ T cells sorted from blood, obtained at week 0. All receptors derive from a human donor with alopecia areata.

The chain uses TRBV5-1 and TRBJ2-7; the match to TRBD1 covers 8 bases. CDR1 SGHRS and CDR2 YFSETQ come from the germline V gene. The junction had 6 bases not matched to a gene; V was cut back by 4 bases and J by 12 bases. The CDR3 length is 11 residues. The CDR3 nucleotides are TGCGCCAGCAGCCGTGGGACAGGTGCGTACTTC. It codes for CASSRGTGAYF.

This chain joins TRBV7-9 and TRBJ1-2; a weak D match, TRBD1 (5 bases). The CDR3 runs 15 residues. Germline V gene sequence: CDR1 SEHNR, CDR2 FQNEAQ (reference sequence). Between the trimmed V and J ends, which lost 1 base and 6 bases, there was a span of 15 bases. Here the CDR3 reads CASSLDYARVDGYTF. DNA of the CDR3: TGTGCCAGCAGCTTAGATTACGCCAGGGTTGATGGCTACACCTTC.

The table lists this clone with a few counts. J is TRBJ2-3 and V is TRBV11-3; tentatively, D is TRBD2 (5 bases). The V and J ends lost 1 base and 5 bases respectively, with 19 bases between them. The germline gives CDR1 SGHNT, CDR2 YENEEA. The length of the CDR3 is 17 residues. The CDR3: CASSLATTTLGGDTQYF. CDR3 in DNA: TGTGCCAGCAGCTTAGCCACCACGACACTCGGAGGAGATACGCAGTATTTT.

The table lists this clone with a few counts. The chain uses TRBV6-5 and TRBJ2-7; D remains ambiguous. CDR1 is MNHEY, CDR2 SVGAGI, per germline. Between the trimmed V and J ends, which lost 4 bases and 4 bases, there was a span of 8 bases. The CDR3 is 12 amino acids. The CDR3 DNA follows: TGTGCCAGCAGTTCGGACGGGTACGAGCAGTACTTC. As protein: CASSSDGYEQYF.

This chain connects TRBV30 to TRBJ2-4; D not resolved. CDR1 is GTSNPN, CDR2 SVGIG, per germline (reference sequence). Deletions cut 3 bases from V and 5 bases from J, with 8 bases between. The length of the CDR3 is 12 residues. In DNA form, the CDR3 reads TGTGCCTGGAGCGCCGATCAAAACATTCAGTACTTC. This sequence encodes CAWSADQNIQYF.